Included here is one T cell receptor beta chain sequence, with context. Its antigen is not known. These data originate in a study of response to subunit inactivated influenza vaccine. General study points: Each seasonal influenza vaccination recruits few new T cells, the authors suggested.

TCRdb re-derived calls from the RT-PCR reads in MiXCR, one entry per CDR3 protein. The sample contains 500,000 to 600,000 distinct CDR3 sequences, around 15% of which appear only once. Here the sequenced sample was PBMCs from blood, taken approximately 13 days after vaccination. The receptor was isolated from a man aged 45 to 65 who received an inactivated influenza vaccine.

CDR3 residues: CASSLDPSGTYEQYF. CDR3 in DNA: TGTGCCAGCAGCTTAGACCCCAGCGGGACCTACGAGCAGTACTTC. The V and J genes are TRBV7-2 and TRBJ2-7, with 7 positions matching TRBD2. The V gene's germline CDR1 is SGHTA and CDR2 FQGNSA. The CDR3 consists of 15 residues. Losses at the gene ends were 1 base for V and 2 bases for J; bases not matched to a gene: 5. Full variable domain (outside the CDR3, taken from reference TRBV7-2 and TRBJ2-7): GAGVSQSPSNKVTEKGKDVELRCDPISGHTALYWYRQSLGQGLEFLIYFQGNSAPDKSGLPSDRFSAERTGGSVSTLTIQRTQQEDSAVYLCASSLDPSGTYEQYFGPGTRLTVT.